The 14 T cell receptor beta chains listed next were all sequenced from one sample in a study of T cells in Graves' hyperthyroidism and ophthalmopathy. Amplification targeted TCR beta CDR3 regions from RNA transcripts. HTBI primers were used for first-round RT-PCR of the TCR CDR3. TCRdb re-called the multiplex PCR reads through MiXCR, storing one row per CDR3 protein. The table records a few hundred thousand distinct CDR3 sequences, around 46% of them present only once. Sequencing was performed on peripheral blood or thyroid tissue (not recorded which). The receptors shown here come from an adult woman with Graves' disease, either hyperthyroidism or ophthalmopathy (not recorded which).

This clonotype was counted many times. The rearrangement uses TRBV15 and TRBJ2-6; D gene unclear. CDR1 and CDR2 from the germline V gene are LNHNV and YYDKDF (reference sequence). Trimming removed 4 bases from V and 4 bases from J, with 14 bases in between. The CDR3 runs to 16 residues. The CDR3 DNA reads as TGTGCCACCAGCAATAGTAGACGTGGGGGGGCCAACGTCCTGACTTTC. Translation: CATSNSRRGGANVLTF.

The rearrangement joins TRBV5-6 to TRBJ1-5; 10 bases agree with TRBD1. Germline CDR1 SGHDT, CDR2 YYEEEE. This CDR3 has 15 residues. With 3 bases clipped from V and 11 bases from J, the junction kept 11 bases outside the gene matches. The CDR3 DNA reads TGTGCCAGCAGCTCTGGGGGGACAGGGGAAGAGACCCAGCATTTT. This gives the protein CASSSGGTGEETQHF.

This sequence joins TRBV9 and TRBJ2-5; D call uncertain. Germline V lookup: CDR1 SGDLS, CDR2 YYNGEE. This CDR3 comprises 13 residues. V was cut by 4 bases and J by 8 bases, with 15 bases left in between. CDR3: CASSLVGPDTQYF. The CDR3 DNA reads TGTGCCAGCAGCCTAGTTGGCCCGGACACCCAGTACTTC.

This clonotype occurred many times. This sequence joins TRBV12-3 or TRBV12-4 and TRBJ2-7; D is possibly TRBD1 (5 bases). The CDR3 has 14 amino acids. V was shortened by 7 bases and J by 4 bases, with 17 bases between the two germline ends. CDR3 region: CASNLQGPGYEQYF. The CDR3 DNA follows: TGTGCCAGCAACCTCCAGGGTCCCGGGTACGAGCAGTACTTC.

This clonotype was counted ten times or more. The gene calls are TRBV5-1 and TRBJ2-5, with D possibly TRBD1 on 5 matching bases. In germline, CDR1 is SGHRS, CDR2 YFSETQ. Deletions cut 8 bases from V and 3 bases from J, with 14 bases between. The CDR3 runs to 13 residues. CDR3 protein: CASRVRAEETQYF. The CDR3 DNA reads TGCGCCAGTCGGGTCAGGGCGGAAGAGACCCAGTACTTC.

Comment on this clonotype: The conserved phenylalanine or tryptophan normally closing the CDR3 is absent here, so this likely arose from a read error. The chain links TRBV19 to TRBJ1-1, with D unclear. Germline V lookup: CDR1 LNHDA, CDR2 SQIVND (reference sequence). Trimming shortened V by 5 bases and J by 0 bases, and 4 bases separated the two germline ends. The CDR3 extends over 12 amino acids. CDR3 residues: CASSRVNTEAFL. CDR3 nucleotides: TGTGCCAGTAGTCGGGTGAACACTGAAGCTTTCCTT.

This clonotype was detected many times. The J gene is TRBJ2-7, the V gene TRBV10-3; 10 bases map to TRBD1. V lost 8 bases and J lost 3; bases outside the gene matches: 1. This CDR3 region has 12 residues. The germline CDR1 and CDR2 sequences are ENHRY and SYGVKD. The CDR3 protein is CAIRDRGYEQYF. The DNA of the CDR3 is TGTGCCATCCGGGACAGGGGCTACGAGCAGTACTTC.

In this sample, this clonotype turned up many times. The V and J genes are TRBV20-1 and TRBJ2-7; D remains unclear. CDR3 length: 12 amino acids. V was cut by 1 base and J by 4 bases, with 8 bases left in between. CDR1 is DFQATT and CDR2 is SNEGSKA in the germline V gene (reference sequence). The CDR3 reads CSARVEGYEQYF. In DNA, the CDR3 is TGCAGTGCTAGAGTGGAAGGGTACGAGCAGTACTTC.

This clonotype was recorded many times. V is TRBV9 and J is TRBJ1-3, with 7 positions matching TRBD1. The V segment lost 4 bases and the J segment 2 bases; nucleotides outside the gene matches: 9. The CDR3 totals 16 residues. Germline loops: CDR1 SGDLS, CDR2 YYNGEE. CDR3 loop: CASSPRGGDAGNTIYF. The CDR3 coding sequence is TGTGCCAGCAGCCCCAGAGGGGGCGACGCTGGAAACACCATATATTTT.

At least ten counts were recorded for this clonotype. The CDR3 nucleotides read TGCAGTGCTAGGGTCCGACGGGAGACCCAGTACTTC. Translation: CSARVRRETQYF. This rearrangement joins TRBV20-1 to TRBJ2-5; D gene uncertain. Per the germline V gene, CDR1 is DFQATT and CDR2 is SNEGSKA (reference sequence). There are 12 residues in the CDR3. V was cut by 3 bases and J by 5 bases, with 10 bases left in between.

The rearrangement joins TRBV5-1 to TRBJ2-7, with 10 bases that match TRBD1. Germline values: CDR1 SGHRS, CDR2 YFSETQ. This CDR3 comprises 13 residues. Trimming at V came to 4 bases and at J to 6 bases, leaving 4 bases not matched to a gene. CDR3 protein: CASSQGQGGEQYF. In DNA, the CDR3 is TGCGCCAGCAGCCAAGGACAGGGGGGCGAGCAGTACTTC.

This clonotype was seen more than once but under ten times. V usage is TRBV20-1 and J usage is TRBJ2-7; 11 nucleotides match TRBD2. The CDR3 is 12 amino acids. Germline values: CDR1 DFQATT, CDR2 SNEGSKA (reference sequence). After removal of 7 bases from V and 9 bases from J, the junction contained 8 bases not matched to a gene. The CDR3 DNA reads TGCAGTGGCCTAGCGGGAGGAGATACGCAGTACTTC. Its protein product is CSGLAGGDTQYF.

This clonotype was observed many times. The chain recombines TRBV10-3 with TRBJ1-2; D is uncertain. Trimming stripped 4 bases from V and 3 bases from J, with 15 bases between. CDR3 length equals 15 residues. Germline lookup yields CDR1 ENHRY and CDR2 SYGVKD. The DNA for the CDR3 is TGTGCCATCAGTGTTGGTTTTGAGGTTTACTATGGCTACACCTTC. Its protein is CAISVGFEVYYGYTF.

The chain links TRBV28 to TRBJ1-5; possibly TRBD1 for D (6 bases). This CDR3 region has 17 residues. With 8 bases removed from V and 5 bases from J, the gap between germline ends came to 25 bases. CDR1 MDHEN and CDR2 SYDVKM come from the germline V gene. Here the CDR3 reads CASAWAQGQGLHQPQHF. In DNA form, the CDR3 reads TGTGCCAGCGCCTGGGCCCAGGGGCAGGGCCTCCATCAGCCCCAGCATTTT. Together with reference TRBV28 and TRBJ1-5, the CDR3 gives the full variable domain: DVKVTQSSRYLVKRTGEKVFLECVQDMDHENMFWYRQDPGLGLRLIYFSYDVKMKEKGDIPEGYSVSREKKERFSLILESASTNQTSMYLCASAWAQGQGLHQPQHFGDGTRLSIL.